This T cell receptor beta chain is from a study of blood T cell repertoires in COVID-19 (dated by TCRdb to the early 2020s). For the study in its entirety: The collaborator samples originated in the United States, Italy and Spain and spanned the acute and convalescent phases of COVID-19. The material from the prospective study consisted of cDNA or gDNA derived from T cells, B-cell-depleted T cells, or PBMCs. Where HLA class I and class II types were available, the types were taken from metadata supplied by the sample provider, not from assay-based typing. The repertoires were released in a freely available public database intended as a resource for research on the immune response to SARS-CoV-2. Samples were obtained from the ongoing ImmuneRACE study (first 160 participants) and from 1,000 to 1,500 subjects provided by 6 global collaborators. The dataset comprised deeply sampled blood TCRbeta repertoires from subjects exposed to, actively infected with, or recovered from COVID-19. Nearly every sample came with metadata listing a de-identified subject ID, COVID-19 status, age in years and sex.

Collaborating institutions collected whole blood in K2EDTA tubes following their own protocols. For TCRbeta analysis, collaborator samples were shipped as frozen whole blood, as isolated PBMCs, or as DNA extracted from either sample type. Remarks on this clone: Its antigen is still unknown. No clone much larger than this one lies a single base away; base qualities are absent.

From a lookup of the germline V gene, CDR1 and CDR2 are MRHNA and SNTAGT. Inclusive of the bounding cysteine and phenylalanine, the CDR3 is 15 residues long. The read is trimmed to its CDR3 DNA, 45 bases read in frame from base 1. The trim is 8 bases for V and 1 base for J, with a gap of 15 bases between the germline ends. Results and caveats for the whole study, not just this receptor: The quantity of clinical and demographic metadata differed by source and by participant and was supplied without curation.

The immunoSEQ Assay, a bias-controlled multiplex PCR, was used to amplify TCRbeta CDR3 regions from genomic DNA. Processing in the source paper ran as follows. The number of nucleated cells in each sample was estimated from the amplification of reference gene primers within the assay. Sequence reads were collapsed and filtered to measure the absolute abundance of every unique TCRbeta CDR3 rearrangement. Productive Simpson clonality was computed per sample as the square root of Simpson's diversity index over productive rearrangements. TCRdb re-hosts the immuneACCESS table, in-frame sequences only. Its copies lack some clones; in the studies checked, an unresolved V gene accounts for under half of them, and the cause for the rest is not known. V and J calls and clone size are those listed in that table; D and trimming were worked out from the DNA. This sample holds approximately 210,000 clones; more than 75% were observed only once. The top ten constitute 1.9% of the sample.

Sample: peripheral blood. The chain is encoded by TRBV6-4 joined to TRBJ1-3; the D gene is perhaps TRBD1, on 5 matching bases. The source of this sequence is a man in his forties or fifties with active or convalescent COVID-19. CDR3 loop: CASPGGGTSGNTIYF. In nucleotides, the sequence is TGTGCCAGCCCCGGGGGAGGGACTTCTGGAAACACCATATATTTT.